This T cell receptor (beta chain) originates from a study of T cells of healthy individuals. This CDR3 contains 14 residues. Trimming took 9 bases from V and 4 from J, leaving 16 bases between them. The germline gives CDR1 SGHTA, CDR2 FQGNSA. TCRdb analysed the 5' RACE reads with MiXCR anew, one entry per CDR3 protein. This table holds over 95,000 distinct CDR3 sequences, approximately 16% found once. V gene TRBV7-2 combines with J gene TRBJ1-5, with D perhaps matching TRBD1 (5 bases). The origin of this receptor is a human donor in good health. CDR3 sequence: CASSEMRGNQPQHF. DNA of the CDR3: TGTGCCAGTTCAGAAATGCGGGGGAATCAGCCCCAGCATTTT. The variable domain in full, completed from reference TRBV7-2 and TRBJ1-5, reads GAGVSQSPSNKVTEKGKDVELRCDPISGHTALYWYRQSLGQGLEFLIYFQGNSAPDKSGLPSDRFSAERTGGSVSTLTIQRTQQEDSAVYLCASSEMRGNQPQHFGDGTRLSIL.